Below, 31 T cell receptor beta chains from the same sample are listed, as sequenced in a study of cytomegalovirus exposure and HLA in healthy donors. The PCR was carried out with 60 Vbeta primers and 13 Jbeta primers. Measured with immunoSEQ multiplex PCR; TCRdb has only the in-frame clones, and not every one. The sample holds 150,000 or so clones, nearly 80% seen once. Sequenced input: PBMCs. These receptors all stem from a male donor in good health and CMV-seronegative.

This clone occurred a few times. CDR3 protein: CASSPGTGLSYNEQFF. CDR3 bases: TGTGCCAGCAGCCCCGGGACAGGCCTCTCCTACAATGAGCAGTTCTTC. V and J are TRBV5-5 and TRBJ2-1; TRBD1 matches 8 bases. The trim removed 4 bases at V and 0 bases at J, leaving 6 bases unmatched. The CDR3 runs 16 residues. Germline CDR1 is SGHKS and CDR2 is YYEKEE (reference sequence). The whole variable domain, remainder taken from reference TRBV5-5 and TRBJ2-1, is DAGVTQSPTHLIKTRGQQVTLRCSPISGHKSVSWYQQVLGQGPQFIFQYYEKEERGRGNFPDRFSARQFPNYSSELNVNALLLGDSALYLCASSPGTGLSYNEQFFGPGTRLTVL.

V is TRBV5-4 and J is TRBJ1-4; TRBD1 matches at 7 bases. This CDR3 is 16 amino acids long. Germline-derived CDR1 and CDR2 are SGHNT and YYREEE (reference sequence). J was trimmed by 0 bases and V by 0 bases; bases with no gene match: 2. CDR3 DNA: TGTGCCAGCAGCTTGGGGACAGGTGCAACTAATGAAAAACTGTTTTTT. Its translation: CASSLGTGATNEKLFF.

The chain is built from TRBV7-9 and TRBJ2-3; D gene ambiguous. Per the germline V gene, CDR1 is SEHNR and CDR2 is FQNEAQ (reference sequence). The CDR3 runs 13 residues. V lost 8 bases and J 4 bases, leaving 13 bases between the germline ends. The CDR3 DNA sequence: TGTGCCAGCGGGCCTGTTAAAGCAGATACGCAGTATTTT. Protein sequence: CASGPVKADTQYF. Based on the CDR3 plus reference TRBV7-9 and TRBJ2-3, the full variable domain is DTGVSQNPRHKITKRGQNVTFRCDPISEHNRLYWYRQTLGQGPEFLTYFQNEAQLEKSRLLSDRFSAERPKGSFSTLEIQRTEQGDSAMYLCASGPVKADTQYFGPGTRLTVL.

This clone was recorded a few times. V usage is TRBV7-3 and J usage is TRBJ2-1; TRBD2 matches 8 bases. Per germline, CDR1 SGHTA and CDR2 FQGTGA. The CDR3 runs 15 residues. J was trimmed by 3 bases and V by 0 bases; bases with no gene match: 1. CDR3 in amino acids: CASSLTREGYNEQFF. In DNA form, the CDR3 reads TGTGCCAGCAGCTTAACCCGGGAGGGCTACAATGAGCAGTTCTTC.

The rearrangement links TRBV30 to TRBJ2-3; TRBD1 matches 9 bases. V trimming: 2 bases; J trimming: 3 bases; junction bases outside the gene matches: 6. The CDR3 sequence is 15 residues long. Germline V gives CDR1 GTSNPN, CDR2 SVGIG (reference sequence). The CDR3 DNA sequence: TGTGCCTGGAGTCCCGGGACAGGGATGACAGATACGCAGTATTTT. It codes for CAWSPGTGMTDTQYF. The variable domain in full, with the rest retrieved from reference TRBV30 and TRBJ2-3, is SQTIHQWPATLVQPVGSPLSLECTVEGTSNPNLYWYRQAAGRGLQLLFYSVGIGQISSEVPQNLSASRPQDRQFILSSKKLLLSDSGFYLCAWSPGTGMTDTQYFGPGTRLTVL.

The table lists this clone with a few counts. The chain uses TRBV19 and TRBJ2-2; maybe TRBD1 (5 bases). The V gene lost 3 bases and the J gene lost 3 bases, with 14 bases spanning the gap. The CDR3 sequence is 16 residues long. The germline CDR1 and CDR2 sequences are LNHDA and SQIVND (reference sequence). CDR3 sequence reads: CASSMSRGADTGELFF. The CDR3 DNA reads TGTGCCAGTAGTATGTCTAGGGGCGCGGACACCGGGGAGCTGTTTTTT.

The chain couples TRBV4-2 to TRBJ1-2; TRBD1 might be the D (6 bases). Trimming shortened V by 1 base and J by 4 bases, and 19 bases separated the two germline ends. The CDR3 totals 17 residues. Per germline, CDR1 LGHNA and CDR2 YNFKEQ. CDR3 sequence (DNA): TGTGCCAGCAGCCAAGGTGAAGGGGAGGGACATTTCTATGGCTACACCTTC. This sequence encodes CASSQGEGEGHFYGYTF.

J is TRBJ1-2 and V is TRBV28; 8 nucleotides line up with TRBD1. Looked up from germline, CDR1 is MDHEN and CDR2 is SYDVKM. CDR3 size: 15 residues. Germline trimming cut 5 bases from V and 1 base from J; bases unmatched to any gene: 6. The CDR3 sequence is CASSPLTGDNYGYTF. In DNA, the CDR3 is TGTGCCAGCAGTCCGCTGACAGGGGATAACTATGGCTACACCTTC.

CDR3 residues: CASSISGRALDEQFF. Here the CDR3 DNA reads TGTGCCAGCAGTATTAGCGGGAGGGCCTTGGATGAGCAGTTCTTC. This chain joins TRBV6-5 and TRBJ2-1; 11 bases are shared with TRBD2. CDR1 is MNHEY and CDR2 is SVGAGI in the germline V gene. With V trimmed by 5 bases and J by 8 bases, 8 bases remained unmatched. The CDR3 is 15 residues long.

The V call is TRBV6-1, the J call TRBJ1-2; a weak D match, TRBD1 (5 bases). Germline CDR1 MNHNS, CDR2 SASEGT. Trimming removed 6 bases from V and 5 bases from J, with 13 bases in between. CDR3 length equals 13 residues. The CDR3 protein is CASSSGGNYGYTF. The CDR3 DNA is TGTGCCAGCAGCTCCGGGGGGAATTATGGCTACACCTTC.

V and J are TRBV2 and TRBJ1-2, with D possibly being TRBD1 (5 bases). CDR1 is SNHLY and CDR2 is FYNNEI in the germline V gene. The germline V and J ends were trimmed by 4 bases and 4 bases, with 16 bases remaining between them. CDR3 length: 15 amino acids. The CDR3 DNA is TGTGCCAGCAGTGGTTTCTGGGGCCCGGTCTATGGCTACACCTTC. Amino acid sequence: CASSGFWGPVYGYTF.

The CDR3 nucleotides are TGTGCCAGCTCACCGGCTGGACTAGCGGGTGTCAATGAGCAGTTCTTC. This gives the protein CASSPAGLAGVNEQFF. The chain employs TRBV18 and TRBJ2-1, with 11 positions matching TRBD2. V gave up 3 bases and J gave up 6 bases; unmatched junction bases: 7. Germline V gene lookup returns CDR1 KGHSH and CDR2 LQKENI. This CDR3 region has 16 residues.

CDR3 sequence reads: CASSVETSGGLSSYNEQFF. The CDR3 bases are TGTGCCAGCAGCGTAGAGACTAGCGGGGGCCTGAGCTCCTACAATGAGCAGTTCTTC. The genes are TRBV9 and TRBJ2-1, with TRBD2 identical over 12 bases. The V and J ends lost 0 bases and 0 bases, in that order; junction bases with no gene match: 7. The CDR3 length is 19 residues. The germline V gene encodes CDR1 SGDLS and CDR2 YYNGEE.

The gene calls are TRBV18 and TRBJ1-1; no clear D gene. V shed 2 bases and J shed 4 bases, with 11 bases lying between them. From germline, CDR1 is KGHSH and CDR2 LQKENI. The CDR3 runs 14 residues. The CDR3 DNA follows: TGTGCCAGCTCACCAGCAAACTATGGCACTGAAGCTTTCTTT. Protein product: CASSPANYGTEAFF.

The chain couples TRBV4-1 to TRBJ2-3, with D unresolved. The CDR3 runs 16 residues. Germline loops: CDR1 MGHRA, CDR2 YSYEKL. V dropped 5 bases and J dropped 2 bases, with 17 bases sitting between them. CDR3 in DNA: TGCGCCAGCAGCACCCCGAATGGCATAAACACAGATACGCAGTATTTT. It is translated as CASSTPNGINTDTQYF.

As to this clone: The same CDR3 arises from other DNA sequences in this sample as well. This chain links TRBV7-2 with TRBJ1-2; no clear D. Germline CDR1 and CDR2: SGHTA and FQGNSA. This CDR3 is built from 13 residues. V dropped 3 bases and J dropped 0 bases, with 5 bases sitting between them. The CDR3: CASSLGANYGYTF. CDR3 nucleotides: TGTGCCAGCAGCTTGGGCGCTAACTATGGCTACACCTTC.

Notes on this clone: Additional DNA sequences in this sample encode the identical CDR3. The chain carries TRBV19 and TRBJ1-5; 7 bases agree with TRBD1. Trimming removed 0 bases from V and 8 bases from J; junction bases left unmatched: 13. Looked up from germline, CDR1 is LNHDA and CDR2 is SQIVND (reference sequence). This CDR3 has 17 residues. CDR3 residues: CASSIDLAGGQLKPQHF. The CDR3 bases are TGTGCCAGTAGTATAGATCTGGCGGGGGGACAGTTAAAGCCCCAGCATTTT.

This clone showed up just once. This rearrangement joins TRBV6-5 to TRBJ2-4, with 7 bases aligning to TRBD1. The CDR3 spans 15 residues. CDR1 and CDR2 from the germline V gene are MNHEY and SVGAGI. V lost 4 bases and J lost 8; bases outside the gene matches: 11. The CDR3 DNA reads as TGTGCCAGCAGTTCACGAGGGGGCCTTGGGCACATTCAGTACTTC. It specifies CASSSRGGLGHIQYF.

This clone was seen more than once but under ten times. The chain is built from TRBV7-2 and TRBJ1-5; D unclear. Trimming removed 1 base from V and 5 bases from J, with 6 bases in between. The CDR3 has 13 amino acids. Germline lookup yields CDR1 SGHTA and CDR2 FQGNSA. CDR3 coding DNA: TGTGCCAGCAGCTTAGAGCTCCATCAGCCCCAGCATTTT. Translating gives CASSLELHQPQHF.

The chain couples TRBV6-6 to TRBJ1-1, with D uncertain. Trimming took off 2 bases at V and 5 bases at J, with 3 bases between the two ends. CDR1 and CDR2 from the germline V gene are MNHNY and SVGAGI (reference sequence). The length of the CDR3 is 11 residues. The CDR3 is CASSYATEAFF. The DNA of the CDR3 is TGTGCCAGCAGTTACGCGACTGAAGCTTTCTTT.

This CDR3 reads CASSLTMGQNYGYTF. The DNA of the CDR3 is TGTGCCAGTAGTCTTACCATGGGACAGAACTATGGCTACACCTTC. The chain joins TRBV19 to TRBJ1-2, with 7 bases identical to TRBD1. The CDR3 runs 15 residues. Germline values: CDR1 LNHDA, CDR2 SQIVND (reference sequence). The ends lost 5 bases at V and 2 bases at J; junction bases unmatched: 8. Complete variable domain (other parts from reference TRBV19 and TRBJ1-2): DGGITQSPKYLFRKEGQNVTLSCEQNLNHDAMYWYRQDPGQGLRLIYYSQIVNDFQKGDIAEGYSVSREKKESFPLTVTSAQKNPTAFYLCASSLTMGQNYGYTFGSGTRLTVV.

V and J are TRBV5-6 and TRBJ2-4, with 10 bases matching TRBD2. Germline V gene data show CDR1 as SGHDT and CDR2 as YYEEEE. V was pared by 4 bases and J by 3 bases, with 7 bases of the junction left unmatched. This CDR3 contains 16 residues. Here the CDR3 DNA reads TGTGCCAGCAGCATTGGGACTAGCGTTGGCAAAAACATTCAGTACTTC. Translated: CASSIGTSVGKNIQYF.

The chain is built from TRBV7-9 and TRBJ2-7; 7 nucleotides line up with TRBD1. The ends lost 7 bases at V and 0 bases at J; junction bases unmatched: 12. The V gene's germline CDR1 is SEHNR and CDR2 FQNEAQ (reference sequence). CDR3 length equals 16 residues. CDR3 DNA: TGTGCCAGCACCTTTGGTCCGGGACAGAGCTCCTACGAGCAGTACTTC. Translation gives CASTFGPGQSSYEQYF.

V gene TRBV30 combines with J gene TRBJ2-3; D may be TRBD2 (7 bases). This CDR3 spans 14 amino acids. Between the trimmed V and J ends, which lost 0 bases and 4 bases, there was a span of 11 bases. In germline, CDR1 is GTSNPN, CDR2 SVGIG (reference sequence). DNA of the CDR3: TGTGCCTGGAGTGTTGGGGGGGGCTCAGATACGCAGTATTTT. Residues: CAWSVGGGSDTQYF.

The rearrangement joins TRBV5-5 to TRBJ2-1, with D possibly TRBD2 on 6 matching bases. The germline V gene has CDR1 SGHKS and CDR2 YYEKEE (reference sequence). Trimming stripped 6 bases from V and 4 bases from J, with 20 bases between. The CDR3 is made up of 16 amino acids. The CDR3 region is CASNPSGELPYNEQFF. The CDR3 nucleotides read TGTGCCAGCAACCCCTCGGGGGAACTACCATACAATGAGCAGTTCTTC.

The gene calls are TRBV6-5 and TRBJ2-6; tentatively, D is TRBD2 (6 bases). The CDR3 is made up of 16 amino acids. The V and J ends lost 0 bases and 3 bases respectively, with 9 bases between them. Germline values: CDR1 MNHEY, CDR2 SVGAGI. The CDR3 sequence: CASSYSRGSGANVLTF. CDR3 sequence (DNA): TGTGCCAGCAGTTACTCGCGGGGTAGTGGGGCCAACGTCCTGACTTTC.

This clone was detected a few times. At one boundary the junction diverges from the germline segment, which might be a read error. The V and J genes are TRBV7-2 and TRBJ2-1, with D maybe TRBD1 (5 bases). The CDR3 is 11 amino acids. Germline-derived CDR1 and CDR2 are SGHTA and FQGNSA. CDR3 coding DNA: TGTGCCAGCAGCCCTGGGGCAGGGTCGGTCTTC. Amino acids: CASSPGAGSVF.

This clone was detected a few times. This chain uses TRBV19 with TRBJ2-1; D is possibly TRBD1 (6 bases). The V end was cut by 0 bases, the J end by 9 bases, with 15 bases between. Germline lookup yields CDR1 LNHDA and CDR2 SQIVND (reference sequence). The CDR3 has 15 amino acids. Here the CDR3 reads CASSIDRFRGREQFF. Written as DNA, the CDR3 is TGTGCCAGTAGTATAGATCGTTTCAGGGGCCGTGAGCAGTTCTTC.

The CDR3: CASRTPNTEAFF. CDR3 bases: TGTGCCAGCAGAACTCCTAACACTGAAGCTTTCTTT. This sequence joins TRBV27 and TRBJ1-1; D call uncertain. The CDR3 covers 12 residues. The ends were cut back, 6 bases at V and 2 bases at J, with 7 bases in the middle. Germline assignment: CDR1 MNHEY and CDR2 SMNVEV (reference sequence).

The CDR3, as DNA: TGTGCCAGCAGTGAAATAGACAGGGGGATTTCCTACGAGCAGTACTTC. Translating it yields CASSEIDRGISYEQYF. The chain couples TRBV6-1 to TRBJ2-7; TRBD1 matches at 9 bases. Germline V gene lookup returns CDR1 MNHNS and CDR2 SASEGT. V was clipped by 2 bases and J by 1 base; unmatched bases: 6. The CDR3 has 16 residues.

The table lists this clone with a count of one. This chain links TRBV29-1 with TRBJ2-3; 10 bases agree with TRBD2. With V trimmed by 7 bases and J by 6 bases, 16 bases remained unmatched. From germline, CDR1 is SQVTM and CDR2 ANQGSEA. This CDR3 region has 16 residues. The CDR3 DNA follows: TGCAGCGCCATAGGTGGAAGCGGGAGGGCCATTGATACGCAGTATTTT. Translated, it gives CSAIGGSGRAIDTQYF.